The 15 T cell receptor beta chains given below trace back to one sample, sequenced in a study of T cells in Graves' hyperthyroidism and ophthalmopathy. The source material, RNA transcripts, was used to amplify TCR beta CDR3 regions. Researchers ran a first-round RT-PCR on the TCR CDR3 using the HTBI primer set. TCRdb independently ran MiXCR on the multiplex PCR reads; one entry per CDR3 protein. Among about 840,000 distinct CDR3 sequences listed, around 39% were seen once. Material: blood. The receptor set was obtained from a man younger than 30 with Graves' hyperthyroidism.

The J gene is TRBJ2-2, the V gene TRBV7-9, with 7 bases aligning to TRBD2. The germline V gene encodes CDR1 SEHNR and CDR2 FQNEAQ (reference sequence). The CDR3 loop spans 18 amino acids. V lost 3 bases to trimming and J lost 2 bases; unmatched junction nucleotides: 12. The DNA for the CDR3 is TGTGCCAGCAGCTTGGGTGCACTGGGACTAACCAACACCGGGGAGCTGTTTTTT. Its translation is CASSLGALGLTNTGELFF. The full variable domain, rest sourced from reference TRBV7-9 and TRBJ2-2, is DTGVSQNPRHKITKRGQNVTFRCDPISEHNRLYWYRQTLGQGPEFLTYFQNEAQLEKSRLLSDRFSAERPKGSFSTLEIQRTEQGDSAMYLCASSLGALGLTNTGELFFGEGSRLTVL.

A few counts support this clonotype. The V and J genes are TRBV29-1 and TRBJ1-4; D call uncertain. The V end lost 3 bases, the J end lost 8 bases, and 4 bases lay between the germline ends. In germline, CDR1 is SQVTM, CDR2 ANQGSEA. This CDR3 is 10 amino acids long. CDR3 nucleotide sequence: TGCAGCGTTGAGGGGGAAAAACTGTTTTTT. Its translation: CSVEGEKLFF.

This chain uses TRBV19 with TRBJ1-5; no reliable D call. CDR3 size: 13 residues. Trimming shortened V by 0 bases and J by 5 bases, and 5 bases separated the two germline ends. Germline V gene data show CDR1 as LNHDA and CDR2 as SQIVND (reference sequence). The CDR3 protein is CASSIDWDQPQHF. For the CDR3, the DNA is TGTGCCAGTAGTATAGATTGGGATCAGCCCCAGCATTTT.

This clonotype occurred a few times. This chain uses TRBV6-1 with TRBJ1-4; D remains ambiguous. V lost 5 bases to trimming and J lost 6 bases, with 16 bases between them. CDR1 is MNHNS, CDR2 SASEGT, per germline. The CDR3 totals 15 residues. The CDR3: CASSPSVGRHEKLFF. The CDR3 coding sequence is TGTGCCAGCAGTCCCTCAGTAGGGCGGCATGAAAAACTGTTTTTT.

The chain has TRBV5-1 and TRBJ2-6; D perhaps matches TRBD2 (7 bases). Germline CDR1 is SGHRS and CDR2 is YFSETQ. CDR3 size: 19 residues. With 3 bases removed from V and 0 bases from J, the gap between germline ends came to 19 bases. In nucleotides, the CDR3 is TGCGCCAGCAGCTGGCCTGCCACGGGGGGCCACTCTGGGGCCAACGTCCTGACTTTC. This gives the protein CASSWPATGGHSGANVLTF.

This clonotype occurred a few times. This sequence joins TRBV7-2 and TRBJ2-7; the D gene is possibly TRBD1 (6 bases). CDR1 SGHTA and CDR2 FQGNSA come from the germline V gene. The CDR3 is 12 residues long. V was shortened by 4 bases and J by 7 bases, with 11 bases between the two germline ends. CDR3 in amino acids: CASSYAGVEQYF. CDR3 sequence (DNA): TGTGCCAGCAGCTATGCAGGGGTTGAGCAGTACTTC.

Only a few counts were recorded for this clonotype. J is TRBJ2-7 and V is TRBV5-4; 7 bases align to TRBD1. The CDR3 has 12 amino acids. With 10 bases clipped from V and 5 bases from J, the junction kept 9 bases outside the gene matches. Germline values: CDR1 SGHNT, CDR2 YYREEE (reference sequence). The CDR3 here is CALQTGSDEQYF. The DNA for the CDR3 is TGTGCCCTCCAGACAGGGAGCGACGAGCAGTACTTC.

The chain employs TRBV11-2 and TRBJ2-7; 7 bases match TRBD2. This CDR3 is 14 amino acids long. Germline values: CDR1 SGHAT, CDR2 FQNNGV. The V gene end was trimmed by 5 bases and the J gene end by 7 bases; junction bases not matched to a gene: 11. CDR3 DNA sequence: TGTGCCAGCAGCCCTGGGTGGGAGGGTCGGGAGCAGTACTTC. Its translation is CASSPGWEGREQYF.

This clonotype was observed at least ten times. The gene calls are TRBV12-3 or TRBV12-4 and TRBJ1-2; no clear D gene. CDR3 length: 12 residues. V lost 3 bases and J lost 4, with 6 bases in between. The CDR3 protein is CASSFRSYGYTF. In DNA form, the CDR3 reads TGTGCCAGCAGTTTTCGGTCCTATGGCTACACCTTC.

V usage is TRBV10-3 and J usage is TRBJ2-7; 7 nucleotides align to TRBD2. Looked up from germline, CDR1 is ENHRY and CDR2 is SYGVKD. V lost 2 bases to trimming and J lost 5 bases; unmatched junction nucleotides: 3. The CDR3 runs 13 residues. In DNA form, the CDR3 reads TGTGCCATCAGTGAGGCGGGGACTAACGAGCAGTACTTC. It translates to CAISEAGTNEQYF.

This clonotype was seen a handful of times. The rearrangement joins TRBV7-3 to TRBJ2-2; D is possibly TRBD2 (5 bases). CDR1 is SGHTA, CDR2 FQGTGA, per germline. There are 14 residues in the CDR3. The V end was cut by 2 bases, the J end by 5 bases, with 9 bases between. The CDR3 sequence: CASSLDPGTGELFF. The CDR3 bases are TGTGCCAGCAGCTTAGATCCGGGGACCGGGGAGCTGTTTTTT.

This clonotype was counted only a few times. V and J are TRBV6-1 and TRBJ2-7; 7 nucleotides line up with TRBD1. With 5 bases clipped from V and 6 bases from J, the junction kept 1 base outside the gene matches. This CDR3 spans 11 amino acids. Germline V gene sequence: CDR1 MNHNS, CDR2 SASEGT. CDR3 in DNA: TGTGCCAGCAGTAAGGGGGCCGAGCAGTACTTC. Protein sequence: CASSKGAEQYF.

The chain carries TRBV7-2 and TRBJ2-7; 8 bases are a match to TRBD2. The CDR3 sequence is 13 residues long. The J segment lost 2 bases and the V segment lost 10 bases, leaving 7 bases of the junction unmatched. Germline lookup yields CDR1 SGHTA and CDR2 FQGNSA. CDR3 region: CATTPGGPYEQYF. CDR3 coding DNA: TGTGCCACCACGCCGGGGGGGCCCTACGAGCAGTACTTC. The variable domain in full, with the rest retrieved from reference TRBV7-2 and TRBJ2-7, is GAGVSQSPSNKVTEKGKDVELRCDPISGHTALYWYRQSLGQGLEFLIYFQGNSAPDKSGLPSDRFSAERTGGSVSTLTIQRTQQEDSAVYLCATTPGGPYEQYFGPGTRLTVT.

This clonotype was detected many times. The chain has TRBV20-1 and TRBJ2-7; D gene ambiguous. The germline V and J ends were trimmed by 6 bases and 1 base, with 13 bases remaining between them. Per the germline V gene, CDR1 is DFQATT and CDR2 is SNEGSKA (reference sequence). This CDR3 is 13 amino acids long. The CDR3 nucleotides read TGCAGTGCCGTGGGTGGGTCATCCTACGAGCAGTACTTC. This codes for CSAVGGSSYEQYF.

This clonotype showed up many times. This chain joins TRBV5-1 and TRBJ1-1; D ambiguous. CDR3 size: 14 residues. The germline gives CDR1 SGHRS, CDR2 YFSETQ. The germline V and J ends were trimmed by 4 bases and 0 bases, with 10 bases remaining between them. In nucleotides, the CDR3 is TGCGCCAGCAGCCCAACGACACTGAACACTGAAGCTTTCTTT. Its protein product is CASSPTTLNTEAFF.